Sequencing of this T cell receptor (beta chain) was carried out in a study of blood T cell repertoires in COVID-19 (dated by TCRdb to 2020 to 2022). Looking at the study overall: The collaborator samples originated in the United States, Italy and Spain and spanned the acute and convalescent phases of COVID-19. The samples were drawn from two sources: the first 160 participants of the ongoing ImmuneRACE study, and about 1,300 subjects contributed by 6 global collaborators. The sample metadata nearly always contained a de-identified subject ID, COVID-19 status, age in years and sex. Subjects who had been exposed to COVID-19, were actively infected with it, or had recovered from it provided the deeply sampled blood TCRbeta repertoires that made up the dataset. The material from the prospective study consisted of cDNA or gDNA derived from T cells, B-cell-depleted T cells, or PBMCs. Where available, HLA class I and class II types were obtained from metadata supplied by the sample provider rather than from assay-based typing. The repertoires were released in a freely available public database meant as a resource for research on the immune response to SARS-CoV-2. Paper-wide results and their limitations: Clinical and demographic metadata were provided uncurated, with the amount varying by source and participant.

Reading the germline V gene gives CDR1 MGHDK and CDR2 SYGVNS. V ends up 0 bases short and J 6 bases short, with an unmatched junction base count of 2. The CDR3 numbers 14 residues from cysteine through phenylalanine. Of the read, only the CDR3 DNA is kept; its 42 bases are in frame from base 1. One collaborating source in Seattle enrolled patients during active infection and followed them longitudinally through the course of disease. Each collaborating institution followed its own protocols to collect whole blood in K2EDTA tubes. For TCRbeta analysis, collaborator samples were shipped as frozen whole blood, as isolated PBMCs, or as DNA extracted from either sample type. TCRbeta CDR3 regions were amplified from genomic DNA using the immunoSEQ Assay, a bias-controlled multiplex PCR. Concerning the study's data processing: Nucleated cell counts per sample were estimated from amplification of reference gene primers within the assay. Sequence reads were collapsed and filtered to measure the absolute abundance of every unique TCRbeta CDR3 rearrangement. For each sample, productive Simpson clonality was calculated as the square root of Simpson's diversity index over productive rearrangements. TCRdb limited this immuneACCESS table to in-frame rearrangements with V and J called. A share of clones is missing; checked studies link under half to unresolved V genes, and the rest is unexplained. That table is the source of V, J and clone size, and D and trimming were worked out from the DNA. This sample has hundreds of thousands of clones in its table, and more than 80% of those were observed once. The biggest ten clones account for about 2.9% of the sample.

With respect to this clone: Its antigen is currently not known. Base quality data are lacking; no much larger clone is found one base away.

Sequencing input: peripheral blood. This sequence was found in a woman in her twenties or thirties with COVID-19, enrolled during active disease. Recombination connected TRBV25-1 to TRBJ1-2, and TRBD1 matches 9 of the central bases. The nucleotides are TGTGCCAGCAGTGAATACCGACAGGGGGATGGCTACACCTTC. Its coded protein is CASSEYRQGDGYTF.